This T cell receptor beta chain was found in a study of response to subunit inactivated influenza vaccine. Study-level findings and limits: It was the authors' suggestion that each seasonal influenza vaccination recruits few new T cells.

TCRdb used MiXCR to reprocess the RT-PCR reads, holding one entry per CDR3 protein. The profile shows under 800,000 distinct CDR3 sequences, approximately 15% of them singletons. Germline CDR1 SEHNR, CDR2 FQNEAQ (reference sequence). The CDR3 is 13 residues long. The V and J ends lost 2 bases and 7 bases respectively, with 12 bases between them. This clonotype has more than one count but fewer than ten. The antigen remains undetermined. The sample here was PBMCs from blood, taken less than 15 days before vaccination. The TCR sequence derives from a man aged 50-59 years who received an inactivated influenza vaccine. V and J are TRBV7-9 and TRBJ2-7, with D unclear. The CDR3 region has the DNA TGTGCCAGCAGCTTAAGCCTAGTCGGTGAGCAGTACTTC. Its protein product is CASSLSLVGEQYF.